The source of this TCR beta chain is a study of CD8 T cells in ankylosing spondylitis. Findings of the study overall: Clones tied to disease were said to be significantly enriched in matched ankylosing spondylitis synovial fluid. For ankylosing spondylitis blood, a TCR beta motif of 7 or 8 highly homologous variants appeared characteristic.

This CDR3 is built from 22 residues. CDR1 is LGHNT and CDR2 is FRNRAP in the germline V gene. J lost 2 bases, V lost 2 bases, and 20 bases had no gene match. This clonotype was picked up a small number of times. The antigen remains unidentified. A quantitative 5'-RACE method, one with molecular barcodes, was used to make TCR beta libraries. TCRdb passed the 5' RACE reads through MiXCR, listing each CDR3 protein once. The sample includes 500,000 to 550,000 distinct CDR3 sequences, roughly 13% of them seen just once. This receptor was taken from a male donor with ankylosing spondylitis. The source material was blood, either unsorted or a sorted T cell fraction (not recorded which). This sequence joins TRBV12-5 and TRBJ2-6; 8 bases line up with TRBD1. CDR3 in amino acids: CASGLPELLVPGTGTGANVLTF. In DNA, the CDR3 is TGTGCTAGTGGTTTGCCCGAATTACTTGTTCCCGGGACAGGCACTGGGGCCAACGTCCTGACTTTC.